This entry lists 30 T cell receptor beta chains sequenced from one sample in a study of early T cells in non-severe SARS-CoV-2 infection. Each CDR3 protein gets one entry after TCRdb re-called the 5' RACE reads with MiXCR. This table holds around 80,000 distinct CDR3 sequences, about 12% found once. The sample taken for sequencing was whole blood. The receptors here all came from an adult who was a healthcare worker with PCR-confirmed SARS-CoV-2 infection or an uninfected control (not recorded which).

This clonotype appeared a few times. V and J are TRBV6-5 and TRBJ1-6, with TRBD1 as a possible D gene (5 bases). Germline V CDR1 and CDR2: MNHEY, SVGAGI. The CDR3 loop spans 16 amino acids. Trimming cost V 0 bases and J 2 bases, with 8 bases left between them. The CDR3 reads CASSYSAGTYNSPLHF. CDR3 DNA sequence: TGTGCCAGCAGTTACTCCGCAGGGACCTATAATTCACCCCTCCACTTT.

This chain connects TRBV5-1 to TRBJ2-7, with 8 bases aligning to TRBD2. The V gene's germline CDR1 is SGHRS and CDR2 YFSETQ. This CDR3 contains 14 residues. V was clipped by 0 bases and J by 12 bases; unmatched bases: 11. The CDR3 protein is CASSLAGGQGRRYF. In DNA, the CDR3 is TGCGCCAGCAGCTTGGCGGGAGGGCAGGGGCGACGGTACTTC.

This clonotype was seen at least ten times. The CDR3 nucleotides read TGTGCCACCGACGTCCATCCCAACAGAGACTATGGCTACACCTTC. It yields the protein CATDVHPNRDYGYTF. V is TRBV6-6 and J is TRBJ1-2; D uncertain. The CDR3 extends over 15 amino acids. Germline CDR1 MNHNY, CDR2 SVGAGI (reference sequence). Trimming removed 10 bases at V and 3 bases at J, with 21 bases between.

The chain links TRBV9 to TRBJ1-6, with D unclear. The length of the CDR3 is 14 residues. V was pared by 3 bases and J by 7 bases, with 11 bases between. The V gene's germline CDR1 is SGDLS and CDR2 YYNGEE. The CDR3 bases are TGTGCCAGCAGCGAGGAGACGGGGAATTCACCCCTCCACTTT. It is translated as CASSEETGNSPLHF.

This clonotype was recorded a few times. The chain couples TRBV4-1 to TRBJ2-7; no reliable D call. V shed 2 bases and J shed 3 bases, with 11 bases lying between them. Per the germline V gene, CDR1 is MGHRA and CDR2 is YSYEKL. The CDR3 is 14 amino acids. The DNA for the CDR3 is TGCGCCAGCAGCCAATTTAATGGTAACTACGAGCAGTACTTC. Its protein product is CASSQFNGNYEQYF.

The chain recombines TRBV5-1 with TRBJ1-1; 7 nucleotides align to TRBD1. The CDR3 spans 16 residues. CDR1 and CDR2 (germline): SGHRS, YFSETQ. V lost 0 bases to trimming and J lost 1 base; unmatched junction nucleotides: 6. The CDR3 loop is CASSLEPRGKNTEAFF. The CDR3 DNA reads TGCGCCAGCAGCTTGGAACCCAGGGGGAAGAACACTGAAGCTTTCTTT.

The chain is built from TRBV6-4 and TRBJ1-1; possibly TRBD1 for D (5 bases). Germline lookup yields CDR1 MRHNA and CDR2 SNTAGT. This CDR3 spans 13 amino acids. V gave up 5 bases and J gave up 6 bases, with 13 bases separating them. The CDR3 bases are TGTGCCAGCAGTCGAAGTTCGGGGGCTGAAGCTTTCTTT. Translating it yields CASSRSSGAEAFF.

Many counts were recorded for this clonotype. The V and J genes are TRBV11-2 and TRBJ1-1; 10 positions match TRBD1. V gave up 1 base and J gave up 6 bases; unmatched junction bases: 8. CDR1 and CDR2 (germline): SGHAT, FQNNGV. This CDR3 region has 16 residues. CDR3 sequence (DNA): TGTGCCAGCAGCTTAGCCCGGGACAGGGGAGTTGCTGAAGCTTTCTTT. Protein: CASSLARDRGVAEAFF.

V gene TRBV27 combines with J gene TRBJ2-7; D is perhaps TRBD1 (6 bases). The CDR3 runs to 16 residues. In germline, CDR1 is MNHEY, CDR2 SMNVEV (reference sequence). With 3 bases removed from V and 4 bases from J, the gap between germline ends came to 19 bases. The CDR3 sequence is CASSFSSGDKSYEQYF. The CDR3 coding sequence is TGTGCCAGCAGTTTCTCGTCAGGGGACAAGTCATACGAGCAGTACTTC.

There are a few counts of this clonotype. CDR3 sequence reads: CASSFQDYTEAFF. The DNA for the CDR3 is TGTGCCAGCAGCTTCCAGGATTACACTGAAGCTTTCTTT. V and J are TRBV7-6 and TRBJ1-1, with no clear D. Trimming cost V 3 bases and J 3 bases, with 8 bases left between them. CDR1 SGHVS and CDR2 FNYEAQ come from the germline V gene. The CDR3 spans 13 residues.

This clonotype has more than one count but fewer than ten. The chain links TRBV2 to TRBJ2-2, with D hard to call. V was shortened by 7 bases and J by 5 bases, with 11 bases between the two germline ends. This CDR3 comprises 13 residues. Per germline, CDR1 SNHLY and CDR2 FYNNEI. CDR3 bases: TGTGCCAGCATTTTAGGGCGAACCGGGGAGCTGTTTTTT. Translation: CASILGRTGELFF.

This clonotype showed up just a few times. The chain joins TRBV13 to TRBJ1-1; no clear D gene. Germline CDR1 is PRHDT and CDR2 is FYEKMQ (reference sequence). This CDR3 contains 13 residues. The V end was cut by 4 bases, the J end by 4 bases, with 10 bases between. The CDR3 protein is CASSWRRSTEAFF. The DNA for the CDR3 is TGTGCCAGCAGCTGGAGACGGAGCACTGAAGCTTTCTTT. The full variable domain, rest sourced from reference TRBV13 and TRBJ1-1, is AAGVIQSPRHLIKEKRETATLKCYPIPRHDTVYWYQQGPGQDPQFLISFYEKMQSDKGSIPDRFSAQQFSDYHSELNMSSLELGDSALYFCASSWRRSTEAFFGQGTRLTVV.

The chain combines TRBV7-9 with TRBJ2-7; D might be TRBD2 (6 bases). Germline CDR1 and CDR2: SEHNR and FQNEAQ (reference sequence). Trimming left V 1 base short and J 9 bases short, with 16 bases between. CDR3 size: 14 residues. The CDR3 loop is CASSLVPRLGGQYF. As DNA, the CDR3 is TGTGCCAGCAGCTTAGTACCACGCCTCGGGGGGCAGTACTTC.

This clonotype was detected only a few times. The chain employs TRBV20-1 and TRBJ2-3, with D possibly TRBD2 on 6 matching bases. Trimming took 6 bases from V and 6 from J, leaving 16 bases between them. The CDR3 is 13 residues long. The V gene's germline CDR1 is DFQATT and CDR2 SNEGSKA (reference sequence). CDR3 region: CSAGLRGGDTQYF. The CDR3 nucleotides read TGCAGTGCCGGGCTGCGGGGCGGGGATACGCAGTATTTT.

This clonotype was counted a few times. V is TRBV14 and J is TRBJ2-1; 12 bases align to TRBD2. V shed 5 bases and J 5 bases; nucleotides not matched to a gene: 7. The CDR3 covers 16 residues. Germline assignment: CDR1 SGHDN and CDR2 FVKESK. CDR3 in amino acids: CASSGALAGGHNEQFF. CDR3 in DNA: TGTGCCAGCAGCGGCGCGCTAGCGGGGGGGCACAATGAGCAGTTCTTC.

This clonotype has a handful of counts. The chain uses TRBV20-1 and TRBJ2-1; D call uncertain. The CDR3 runs 13 residues. CDR1 DFQATT and CDR2 SNEGSKA come from the germline V gene (reference sequence). Trimming shortened V by 7 bases and J by 3 bases, and 13 bases separated the two germline ends. The CDR3 protein is CSGLAVNYNEQFF. DNA of the CDR3: TGCAGTGGCCTTGCGGTTAACTACAATGAGCAGTTCTTC.

This clonotype was detected a few times. The chain links TRBV9 to TRBJ2-2; D may be TRBD1 or TRBD2 (5 bases each). V was cut by 0 bases and J by 4 bases, with 10 bases left in between. From germline, CDR1 is SGDLS and CDR2 YYNGEE. This CDR3 is 15 amino acids long. The CDR3 bases are TGTGCCAGCAGCGTAGTTGGGGGTCTCACCGGGGAGCTGTTTTTT. As protein: CASSVVGGLTGELFF.

The chain uses TRBV7-3 and TRBJ2-2, with D unclear. Germline V lookup: CDR1 SGHTA, CDR2 FQGTGA. The CDR3 is made up of 13 amino acids. The V end lost 1 base, the J end lost 5 bases, and 5 bases lay between the germline ends. CDR3 protein: CASSLIQTGELFF. The DNA of the CDR3 is TGTGCCAGCAGCTTAATACAAACCGGGGAGCTGTTTTTT.

This clonotype was counted between two and nine times. The V and J genes are TRBV20-1 and TRBJ2-2, with 16 bases identical to TRBD2. Germline V gives CDR1 DFQATT, CDR2 SNEGSKA (reference sequence). V gave up 4 bases and J gave up 4 bases; unmatched junction bases: 6. The CDR3 is 17 residues long. This CDR3 reads CSATGLAGGHRTGELFF. The CDR3 nucleotides are TGCAGTGCTACGGGACTAGCGGGGGGGCATCGCACCGGGGAGCTGTTTTTT.

The sample holds many counts of this clonotype. This chain links TRBV5-4 with TRBJ1-1; D not resolved. The CDR3 is made up of 15 amino acids. V lost 0 bases and J lost 5, with 14 bases in between. Germline CDR1 is SGHNT and CDR2 is YYREEE (reference sequence). The CDR3 loop is CASSLGQRPSTEAFF. The CDR3 coding sequence is TGTGCCAGCAGCTTGGGCCAGCGACCCTCGACTGAAGCTTTCTTT.

This clonotype was seen ten or more times. CDR3 nucleotides: TGTGCCAGCAGTGAAGCGTCCTGGGATACGCAGTATTTT. Translation gives CASSEASWDTQYF. J is TRBJ2-3 and V is TRBV2; no reliable D call. This CDR3 is built from 13 residues. The V gene lost 0 bases and the J gene lost 6 bases, with 7 bases spanning the gap. Germline V gene data show CDR1 as SNHLY and CDR2 as FYNNEI. The full variable domain, rest sourced from reference TRBV2 and TRBJ2-3, is EPEVTQTPSHQVTQMGQEVILRCVPISNHLYFYWYRQILGQKVEFLVSFYNNEISEKSEIFDDQFSVERPDGSNFTLKIRSTKLEDSAMYFCASSEASWDTQYFGPGTRLTVL.

This clonotype was detected a few times. The chain is built from TRBV20-1 and TRBJ1-5; TRBD1 might be the D (5 bases). This CDR3 is 16 amino acids long. Germline V gene data show CDR1 as DFQATT and CDR2 as SNEGSKA (reference sequence). V shed 6 bases and J shed 2 bases, with 20 bases lying between them. CDR3 sequence (DNA): TGCAGTGCGAAATCCAGGGAGTTGCTTGGCAATCAGCCCCAGCATTTT. It yields the protein CSAKSRELLGNQPQHF.

The chain employs TRBV7-8 and TRBJ2-7, with a tentative D call TRBD2 (6 bases). Germline V gene lookup returns CDR1 SGHVS and CDR2 FQNEAQ. Trimming cost V 3 bases and J 2 bases, with 11 bases left between them. CDR3 length: 14 amino acids. CDR3 protein: CASSFGGTTYEQYF. In nucleotides, the CDR3 is TGTGCCAGCAGCTTCGGAGGGACCACCTACGAGCAGTACTTC.

The chain carries TRBV9 and TRBJ1-3; weak D call: TRBD1 (6 bases). Germline V gives CDR1 SGDLS, CDR2 YYNGEE. Trimming cost V 3 bases and J 0 bases, with 13 bases left between them. The CDR3 sequence is 16 residues long. The CDR3 nucleotides read TGTGCCAGCAGCGCCCAGACAGGCGTCTCTGGAAACACCATATATTTT. Translated, it gives CASSAQTGVSGNTIYF.

This clonotype has at least ten counts. The gene calls are TRBV5-8 and TRBJ2-1; D possibly corresponds to TRBD2 (6 bases). The V gene's germline CDR1 is SGHTS and CDR2 YDEGEE. Trimming removed 2 bases from V and 3 bases from J, with 9 bases in between. The CDR3 runs to 14 residues. This chain's CDR3 is CASSLGGDYNEQFF. In nucleotides, the CDR3 is TGTGCCAGCAGCTTAGGAGGGGACTACAATGAGCAGTTCTTC. Supplemented by reference TRBV5-8 and TRBJ2-1, the full variable domain reads EAGVTQSPTHLIKTRGQQATLRCSPISGHTSVYWYQQALGLGLQFLLWYDEGEERNRGNFPPRFSGRQFPNYSSELNVNALELEDSALYLCASSLGGDYNEQFFGPGTRLTVL.

With regard to this clonotype: This may come from a read error, since a much larger clone is one base off. The chain links TRBV5-8 to TRBJ2-5; D is perhaps TRBD1 (6 bases). The CDR3 is 14 amino acids. CDR1 is SGHTS and CDR2 is YDEGEE in the germline V gene. CDR3: CASSYGGHQETRYF. CDR3 bases: TGTGCCAGCAGTTATGGGGGACATCAAGAGACCCGGTACTTC.

This clonotype was counted at least ten times. The chain employs TRBV20-1 and TRBJ2-3; the match to TRBD2 covers 7 bases. CDR3 length: 14 residues. Germline V gene lookup returns CDR1 DFQATT and CDR2 SNEGSKA (reference sequence). The J segment lost 4 bases and the V segment lost 6 bases, leaving 10 bases of the junction unmatched. CDR3 nucleotide sequence: TGCAGTGCCCTAGACAGCGGGACGGCAGATACGCAGTATTTT. Translated: CSALDSGTADTQYF.

This clonotype was observed many times. This chain connects TRBV5-1 to TRBJ1-2, with 11 bases that match TRBD1. The junction had 7 bases not matched to a gene; V was cut back by 4 bases and J by 2 bases. The CDR3 is 16 residues long. CDR1 and CDR2 (germline): SGHRS, YFSETQ. The CDR3, as DNA: TGCGCCAGCAGCCCGGACAGGGGGCACTCAAACTATGGCTACACCTTC. Its protein product is CASSPDRGHSNYGYTF.

V usage is TRBV13 and J usage is TRBJ2-7; possibly TRBD2 for D (5 bases). The CDR3 contains 13 residues. Germline CDR1 PRHDT, CDR2 FYEKMQ (reference sequence). V lost 5 bases, J lost 0 bases, and 8 bases lay in between. The CDR3: CASSPTSSYEQYF. Here the CDR3 DNA reads TGTGCCAGCAGCCCTACTAGCTCCTACGAGCAGTACTTC.

In this sample, this clonotype is medium-sized (0.01 to 0.1%). V gene TRBV29-1 combines with J gene TRBJ2-1; D tentatively reads TRBD1 or TRBD2 (5 bases each). The CDR3 contains 13 residues. The germline V gene encodes CDR1 SQVTM and CDR2 ANQGSEA. V was pared by 7 bases and J by 10 bases, with 20 bases between. CDR3 residues: CSAASTGTAEQFF. The DNA for the CDR3 is TGCAGCGCCGCGTCCACGGGGACGGCCGAGCAGTTCTTC.